Listed below are T cell receptor beta chains from one sample, sequenced in a study of cytomegalovirus exposure and HLA in healthy donors. The data were produced by immunoSEQ multiplex PCR, yet TCRdb's version contains in-frame clones alone and is incomplete. The sample contains fewer than 90,000 clones, 75% to 80% of which appear only once. Sequencing was carried out using PBMCs. The receptors come from a female donor in good health and CMV-seronegative. The CDR3 runs from the conserved cysteine through the conserved F or W. The order of the fields is CDR3 protein, V gene, J gene.

CAWSLPKGAFALFF	TRBV30	TRBJ1-4
CASSLSAGGHNEQFF	TRBV7-9	TRBJ2-1
CASSIGGLGYTF	TRBV19	TRBJ1-2
CSAWVGGDQPQHF	TRBV29-1	TRBJ1-5
CASSLSGVTNYGYTF	TRBV5-6	TRBJ1-2
CASSELSGRANEQYF	TRBV6-1	TRBJ2-7
CASRGQDTEAFF	TRBV2	TRBJ1-1
CAWIPPGGMNTEAFF	TRBV30	TRBJ1-1
CSVWGQGGSRAFF	TRBV29-1	TRBJ1-1
CASSIETGAEEKLFF	TRBV5-4	TRBJ1-4
CSVELRTDTQYF	TRBV29-1	TRBJ2-3
CASSLGRGGDETQYF	TRBV11-2	TRBJ2-5
CASRKTTSNTEAFF	TRBV27	TRBJ1-1
CAISELGASYEQYF	TRBV10-3	TRBJ2-7
CASSPAGQGDGELFF	TRBV28	TRBJ2-2
CASSLAGGGNQPQHF	TRBV5-5	TRBJ1-5